This T cell receptor beta chain emerged from a study of graft-versus-host responses after intestinal transplantation. The CDR3 sequence is 18 residues long. Germline lookup yields CDR1 SGHTA and CDR2 FQGTGA. V shed 2 bases, J shed 0 bases, and the junction held 4 bases outside the gene matches. Repertoires were generated with immunoSEQ multiplex PCR, while TCRdb's copy carries only in-frame clones and drops some. This table has around 100,000 clones, around 91% appearing once. Of note for this clone: Antigen: not known.

Material: unstimulated CD4+ T cells sorted from spleen or lymph node cells, obtained before transplant. V gene TRBV7-3 combines with J gene TRBJ2-2; TRBD2 aligns across 12 bases. This TCR derives from a human donor who was the organ donor for an intestinal transplant. CDR3 nucleotides: TGTGCCAGCAGCTTACTAGCGGGGGGGATAACGAACACCGGGGAGCTGTTTTTT. Its protein is CASSLLAGGITNTGELFF.